This T cell receptor (beta chain) stems from a study of T cell changes during pregnancy in multiple sclerosis. TCRdb's table, derived via immunoSEQ multiplex PCR, lists solely in-frame clones and lacks some. This table holds about 64,000 clones, more than 90% found once. This TCR came from a female donor with multiple sclerosis, enrolled in a pregnancy study. This sample comprised peripheral blood, obtained in the second trimester of pregnancy.

The CDR3 sequence: CASSGTSGNEQYF. In DNA, the CDR3 is TGTGCCAGCTCCGGGACTAGCGGAAACGAGCAGTACTTC. The chain carries TRBV19 and TRBJ2-7, with 11 bases that match TRBD2. The CDR3 sequence is 13 residues long. Germline trimming cut 9 bases from V and 5 bases from J; bases unmatched to any gene: 6. CDR1 and CDR2 (germline): LNHDA, SQIVND (reference sequence).